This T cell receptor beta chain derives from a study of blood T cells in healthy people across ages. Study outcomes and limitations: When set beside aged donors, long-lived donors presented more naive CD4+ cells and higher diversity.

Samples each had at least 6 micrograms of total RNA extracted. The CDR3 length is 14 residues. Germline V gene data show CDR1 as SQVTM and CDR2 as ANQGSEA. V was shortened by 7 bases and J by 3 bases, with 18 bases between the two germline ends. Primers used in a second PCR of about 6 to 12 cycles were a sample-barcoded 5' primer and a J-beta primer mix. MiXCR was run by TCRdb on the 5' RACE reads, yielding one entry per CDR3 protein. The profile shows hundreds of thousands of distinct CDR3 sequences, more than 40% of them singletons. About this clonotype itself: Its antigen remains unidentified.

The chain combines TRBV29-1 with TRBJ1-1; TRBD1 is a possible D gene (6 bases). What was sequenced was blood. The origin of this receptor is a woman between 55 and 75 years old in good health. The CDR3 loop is CSARTGAADTEAFF. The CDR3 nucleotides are TGCAGCGCCCGGACGGGGGCCGCGGACACTGAAGCTTTCTTT.